Following are 15 T cell receptor beta chains from one sample sequenced in a study of blood T cells in healthy people across ages. Sample-barcoded 5' priming and a J-beta primer mix drove a second PCR of 7 to 11 cycles. TCRdb ran MiXCR on the 5' RACE reads and lists one entry per CDR3 protein. The sample contains 730,000 or so distinct CDR3 sequences, about 43% of which appear only once. Specimen: blood. Source of these receptors: a man older than 75 in good health.

The chain has TRBV7-9 and TRBJ2-2, with 9 bases matching TRBD1. The length of the CDR3 is 17 residues. The germline gives CDR1 SEHNR, CDR2 FQNEAQ (reference sequence). Trimming removed 6 bases from V and 2 bases from J; junction bases left unmatched: 10. Written as DNA, the CDR3 is TGTGCCAGCAGGAACCCGGACAGGGGCCCAAACACCGGGGAGCTGTTTTTT. Translated, it gives CASRNPDRGPNTGELFF.

This clonotype was detected a few times. This chain links TRBV10-3 with TRBJ2-1; 10 positions match TRBD1. Germline CDR1 ENHRY, CDR2 SYGVKD. This CDR3 spans 14 amino acids. Trimming cost V 6 bases and J 3 bases; bases outside gene matches: 2. The CDR3 DNA reads TGTGCCATCAGGGGACAGGGGTACTACAATGAGCAGTTCTTC. Translated: CAIRGQGYYNEQFF.

The rearrangement links TRBV19 to TRBJ2-5; D gene uncertain. The end of the DNA is better explained by TRBJ2-7, so the J call may be wrong. CDR1 and CDR2 from the germline V gene are LNHDA and SQIVND (reference sequence). The CDR3 runs to 14 residues. Here the CDR3 DNA reads TGTGCCAGTAGAGTGAAGGGTGGGACCTACGAGCAGTACTTC. Its translation: CASRVKGGTYEQYF.

In its sample, this clonotype was seen many times. The chain employs TRBV6-2 or TRBV6-3 and TRBJ2-1; 8 nucleotides align to TRBD1. After removal of 8 bases from V and 9 bases from J, the junction contained 12 bases not matched to a gene. Germline CDR1 and CDR2: MNHEY and SVGEGT. CDR3 length equals 14 residues. The CDR3 DNA reads TGTGCCAGCCGAAGGACAGGGTCCTCGAGTGAGCAGTTCTTC. Translated, it gives CASRRTGSSSEQFF.

This clonotype was seen more than once but under ten times. The chain couples TRBV28 to TRBJ1-2; no reliable D call. CDR1 and CDR2 from the germline V gene are MDHEN and SYDVKM. The CDR3 consists of 16 residues. V was shortened by 3 bases and J by 0 bases, with 14 bases between the two germline ends. The CDR3 reads CASSFVPRQANYGYTF. The CDR3 nucleotides read TGTGCCAGCAGTTTCGTGCCCCGGCAGGCTAACTATGGCTACACCTTC.

CDR3 protein: CASSQDDRVSYEQYF. The CDR3 DNA is TGTGCCAGCAGCCAAGACGACAGAGTCTCCTACGAGCAGTACTTC. J is TRBJ2-7 and V is TRBV3-1; D possibly corresponds to TRBD1 (5 bases). There are 15 residues in the CDR3. V was pared by 0 bases and J by 0 bases, with 9 bases between. The V gene's germline CDR1 is LGHDT and CDR2 YNNKEL (reference sequence).

This clonotype came up a few times. The chain links TRBV20-1 to TRBJ2-7, with a possible D match to TRBD1 (5 bases). Germline loops: CDR1 DFQATT, CDR2 SNEGSKA (reference sequence). The CDR3 is 14 amino acids. Trimming removed 1 base at V and 1 base at J, with 11 bases between. CDR3 bases: TGCAGTGCTAGAGTGCAGGACATATCCTACGAGCAGTACTTC. It encodes CSARVQDISYEQYF.

The genes are TRBV27 and TRBJ2-1; D gene unclear. TRBJ2-7 matches the DNA end more closely, so the J call is doubtful. Per the germline V gene, CDR1 is MNHEY and CDR2 is SMNVEV (reference sequence). The CDR3 consists of 17 residues. The CDR3 loop reads CASSSTGPPSSYNEQYF. The CDR3 DNA is TGTGCCAGCAGTTCCACCGGACCTCCCAGCTCCTACAATGAGCAGTACTTC.

CDR3 DNA: TGTGCCAGCTCACCGCTCGTGACTAGCGGGAGTGAAAATGAGCAGTTCTTC. It yields the protein CASSPLVTSGSENEQFF. This rearrangement joins TRBV18 to TRBJ2-1; the match to TRBD2 covers 12 bases. J was trimmed by 7 bases and V by 3 bases; bases with no gene match: 10. Germline V CDR1 and CDR2: KGHSH, LQKENI. This CDR3 has 17 residues.

This clonotype showed up just a few times. The gene calls are TRBV2 and TRBJ2-5; 11 nucleotides line up with TRBD2. Germline lookup yields CDR1 SNHLY and CDR2 FYNNEI. J gave up 1 base and V 8 bases, and 6 bases lay outside the gene matches. The length of the CDR3 is 15 residues. The CDR3 DNA reads as TGTGCCAGCGAGGCTAGCGGGGGGTTCCAAGAGACCCAGTACTTC. Amino acid sequence: CASEASGGFQETQYF. The full variable domain, in which reference TRBV2 and TRBJ2-5 provide the parts outside the CDR3, is EPEVTQTPSHQVTQMGQEVILRCVPISNHLYFYWYRQILGQKVEFLVSFYNNEISEKSEIFDDQFSVERPDGSNFTLKIRSTKLEDSAMYFCASEASGGFQETQYFGPGTRLLVL.

The chain recombines TRBV4-2 with TRBJ2-5, with TRBD2 identical over 9 bases. The trim removed 0 bases at V and 11 bases at J, leaving 13 bases unmatched. CDR1 LGHNA and CDR2 YNFKEQ come from the germline V gene. This CDR3 has 16 amino acids. CDR3 loop: CASSQDVRTSANEQYF. In DNA, the CDR3 is TGTGCCAGCAGCCAAGATGTCAGGACTAGCGCCAATGAGCAGTACTTC.

This clonotype was seen more than once but under ten times. Mismatch with germline at one junction end may stem from a read error. The CDR3 region is CASSLLGQTYEQYF. The DNA for the CDR3 is TGTGCCAGTAGCTTACTGGGACAGACGTACGAGCAGTACTTC. This sequence joins TRBV11-2 and TRBJ2-7; 7 bases match TRBD1. Germline V gene sequence: CDR1 SGHAT, CDR2 FQNNGV. The CDR3 is 14 amino acids.

The gene calls are TRBV27 and TRBJ2-7; D uncertain. Trimming left V 2 bases short and J 0 bases short, with 11 bases between. The CDR3 is 15 amino acids. CDR1 is MNHEY and CDR2 is SMNVEV in the germline V gene (reference sequence). The CDR3 sequence is CASSLKKLSSYEQYF. CDR3 DNA sequence: TGTGCCAGCAGTTTAAAGAAACTATCCTCCTACGAGCAGTACTTC.

V is TRBV6-1 and J is TRBJ2-3; 10 positions match TRBD2. The germline gives CDR1 MNHNS, CDR2 SASEGT. The CDR3 has 14 amino acids. The trim removed 9 bases at V and 2 bases at J, leaving 5 bases unmatched. CDR3 protein: CASNGLAATDTQYF. The CDR3 DNA is TGTGCCAGTAATGGACTAGCGGCCACAGATACGCAGTATTTT.

This clonotype has just a few counts. This chain links TRBV12-3 or TRBV12-4 with TRBJ2-3; a possible D gene is TRBD2 (5 bases). V shed 8 bases and J shed 8 bases, with 14 bases lying between them. There are 12 residues in the CDR3. The CDR3 loop reads CASFGEPSTQYF. Here the CDR3 DNA reads TGTGCCAGCTTTGGGGAGCCGTCTACGCAGTATTTT.